This TCR beta chain is from a study of T-cell reconstitution after alpha-beta-depleted transplantation in children. Study outcomes and limitations: Among T cells one year after transplant, newly produced cells accounted for most counts and diversity. The origin of alpha-beta T cells about two months after transplant was reportedly several hundred expanded graft clones.

On this clonotype itself: Its antigen is as yet unknown.

TCRbeta library construction was performed incorporating unique molecular identifiers. TCRdb analysed the PCR reads with MiXCR anew, one entry per CDR3 protein. This sample carries just over 950,000 distinct CDR3 sequences, about 29% of them seen once, and the ten largest clones take around 30%. Germline loops: CDR1 SGHDT, CDR2 YYEEEE. CDR3 size: 15 residues. The V end was cut by 4 bases, the J end by 5 bases, with 18 bases between. The sample consisted of PBMCs, mostly from graft donor cells, taken 360 days after TCRalphabeta/CD19-depleted stem cell transplant. The clonotype was recovered from a boy under three years old who had a stem cell transplant for SCID, so the T cells may come from the graft donor. The chain joins TRBV5-6 to TRBJ2-5; TRBD1 is a possible D gene (5 bases). CDR3 loop: CASSPPGSGYETQYF. The DNA of the CDR3 is TGTGCCAGCAGCCCCCCCGGATCAGGGTACGAGACCCAGTACTTC. The full variable domain, with the rest looked up from reference TRBV5-6 and TRBJ2-5, is DAGVTQSPTHLIKTRGQQVTLRCSPKSGHDTVSWYQQALGQGPQFIFQYYEEEERQRGNFPDRFSGHQFPNYSSELNVNALLLGDSALYLCASSPPGSGYETQYFGPGTRLLVL.